These T cell receptor beta chains were read from a single sample in a study of CD8 T cells in Susac syndrome. TCRdb re-derived calls from the immunoSEQ multiplex PCR reads in MiXCR, one entry per CDR3 protein. Of roughly 140,000 distinct CDR3 sequences in the sample, roughly 94% were seen once. Material for sequencing was CD8+ T cells from PBMCs. Source of these receptors: a human donor with multiple sclerosis. The CDR3 runs from the conserved cysteine through the conserved F or W. The D gene is left open where the match is weak. A clone size is listed for some rows: how often the clone was seen (once, few, many), or a class if it is expanded.

d_call: NA; clone_size: NA; v_call: TRBV20-1; j_call: TRBJ1-2; cdr3_aa: CSPPGGENYGYTF; cdr3_nt: TGCAGCCCCCCCGGGGGGGAGAACTATGGCTACACCTTC
d_call: TRBD2; clone_size: NA; v_call: TRBV23-1; j_call: TRBJ2-7; cdr3_aa: CASSQSGSRGLKDEQYF; cdr3_nt: TGCGCCAGCAGTCAATCGGGGTCGCGGGGGTTAAAAGACGAGCAGTACTTC
d_call: NA; clone_size: NA; v_call: TRBV11-2; j_call: TRBJ2-3; cdr3_aa: CASSSWGRERDTQYF; cdr3_nt: TGTGCCAGCAGCTCCTGGGGCAGGGAAAGGGATACGCAGTATTTT
d_call: TRBD1; clone_size: NA; v_call: TRBV14; j_call: TRBJ2-1; cdr3_aa: CASSLGLWTGGPLGEQFF; cdr3_nt: TGTGCCAGCAGCCTCGGATTATGGACAGGGGGACCTCTAGGCGAGCAGTTCTTC
d_call: NA; clone_size: NA; v_call: TRBV7-9; j_call: TRBJ2-7; cdr3_aa: CASSLESLPSYEQYF; cdr3_nt: TGTGCCAGCAGCTTAGAGAGTTTACCCTCCTACGAGCAGTACTTC
d_call: NA; clone_size: NA; v_call: TRBV9; j_call: TRBJ1-4; cdr3_aa: CASSVGGGRENEKLFF; cdr3_nt: TGTGCCAGCAGCGTAGGCGGGGGCAGAGAAAATGAAAAACTGTTTTTT
d_call: NA; clone_size: NA; v_call: TRBV13; j_call: TRBJ2-1; cdr3_aa: CASSPDGAGYNEQFF; cdr3_nt: TGTGCCAGCAGTCCGGACGGGGCGGGGTACAATGAGCAGTTCTTC
d_call: NA; clone_size: NA; v_call: TRBV27; j_call: TRBJ1-2; cdr3_aa: CASSPTANYGYTF; cdr3_nt: TGTGCCAGCAGTCCGACAGCTAACTATGGCTACACCTTC
d_call: TRBD1; clone_size: few; v_call: TRBV5-4; j_call: TRBJ2-7; cdr3_aa: CASRDRAYEQYF; cdr3_nt: TGTGCCAGCAGAGACAGGGCGTACGAGCAGTACTTC
d_call: NA; clone_size: NA; v_call: TRBV20-1; j_call: TRBJ1-2; cdr3_aa: CSARDQGVPHGYTF; cdr3_nt: TGCAGTGCTAGAGATCAGGGAGTCCCCCATGGCTACACCTTC
d_call: TRBD2; clone_size: NA; v_call: TRBV5-6; j_call: TRBJ2-7; cdr3_aa: CASSSNGGGSYEQYF; cdr3_nt: TGTGCCAGCAGCTCTAATGGCGGGGGCTCCTACGAGCAGTACTTC
d_call: NA; clone_size: NA; v_call: TRBV30; j_call: TRBJ1-4; cdr3_aa: CAWGTGTNEKLFF; cdr3_nt: TGTGCCTGGGGGACGGGAACTAATGAAAAACTGTTTTTT
d_call: NA; clone_size: NA; v_call: TRBV29-1; j_call: TRBJ1-2; cdr3_aa: CSVDFRLGGYTF; cdr3_nt: TGCAGCGTTGATTTCAGGCTTGGGGGCTACACCTTC
d_call: NA; clone_size: NA; v_call: TRBV14; j_call: TRBJ2-1; cdr3_aa: CASSQGGPEQFF; cdr3_nt: TGTGCCAGCAGCCAAGGTGGACCTGAGCAGTTCTTC
d_call: TRBD1; clone_size: NA; v_call: TRBV9; j_call: TRBJ1-1; cdr3_aa: CASSVAGTGVENTEAFF; cdr3_nt: TGTGCCAGCAGCGTAGCCGGGACAGGAGTAGAAAACACTGAAGCTTTCTTT
d_call: TRBD2; clone_size: NA; v_call: TRBV3-1; j_call: TRBJ2-3; cdr3_aa: CASSQRGLAGATDTQYF; cdr3_nt: TGTGCCAGCAGCCAGAGGGGACTAGCGGGGGCCACAGATACGCAGTATTTT
d_call: TRBD2; clone_size: NA; v_call: TRBV4-3; j_call: TRBJ2-7; cdr3_aa: CASSQDLAGSSYEQYF; cdr3_nt: TGCGCCAGCAGCCAAGATTTAGCGGGGAGCTCCTACGAGCAGTACTTC
d_call: NA; clone_size: NA; v_call: TRBV5-5; j_call: TRBJ1-5; cdr3_aa: CASSLAMLGSRSGQPQHF; cdr3_nt: TGTGCCAGCAGCTTGGCGATGCTAGGGTCTCGCTCGGGTCAGCCCCAGCATTTT
d_call: NA; clone_size: NA; v_call: TRBV9; j_call: TRBJ1-5; cdr3_aa: CASSPSGRSNQPQHF; cdr3_nt: TGTGCCAGCAGCCCCTCAGGGAGGAGCAATCAGCCCCAGCATTTT
d_call: TRBD1; clone_size: once; v_call: TRBV20-1; j_call: TRBJ1-1; cdr3_aa: CSAGPNPGQGNTEAFF; cdr3_nt: TGCAGTGCTGGGCCTAACCCGGGACAGGGAAACACTGAAGCTTTCTTT
d_call: TRBD1; clone_size: NA; v_call: TRBV27; j_call: TRBJ2-2; cdr3_aa: CASSPGPGQGANTGELFF; cdr3_nt: TGTGCCAGCTCTCCGGGCCCCGGACAGGGGGCTAACACCGGGGAGCTGTTTTTT
d_call: TRBD2; clone_size: NA; v_call: TRBV6-2/TRBV6-3; j_call: TRBJ2-3; cdr3_aa: CASSYGTSGGYTDTQYF; cdr3_nt: TGTGCCAGCAGTTACGGGACTAGCGGGGGGTACACAGATACGCAGTATTTT
d_call: NA; clone_size: NA; v_call: TRBV29-1; j_call: TRBJ1-3; cdr3_aa: CSVISGASGNTIYF; cdr3_nt: TGCAGCGTTATCTCGGGGGCCTCTGGAAACACCATATATTTT
d_call: NA; clone_size: NA; v_call: TRBV15; j_call: TRBJ2-6; cdr3_aa: CATSRASSGANVLTF; cdr3_nt: TGTGCCACCAGCAGAGCTAGCTCTGGGGCCAACGTCCTGACTTTC
d_call: NA; clone_size: NA; v_call: TRBV4-3; j_call: TRBJ2-7; cdr3_aa: CASSQVWGQAEQYF; cdr3_nt: TGCGCCAGCAGCCAAGTCTGGGGGCAAGCCGAGCAGTACTTC
d_call: TRBD1; clone_size: NA; v_call: TRBV29-1; j_call: TRBJ1-5; cdr3_aa: CSVERDRENQPQHF; cdr3_nt: TGCAGCGTTGAAAGGGACAGAGAGAATCAGCCCCAGCATTTT
d_call: NA; clone_size: once; v_call: TRBV7-8; j_call: TRBJ2-2; cdr3_aa: CASGRSSGELFF; cdr3_nt: TGTGCCAGTGGTCGGTCTAGCGGGGAGCTGTTTTTT
d_call: NA; clone_size: NA; v_call: TRBV12-3/TRBV12-4; j_call: TRBJ2-1; cdr3_aa: CASRRRGYNEQFF; cdr3_nt: TGTGCCAGCAGGCGTCGGGGGTACAATGAGCAGTTCTTC
d_call: TRBD2; clone_size: NA; v_call: TRBV6-4; j_call: TRBJ2-5; cdr3_aa: CASSLVGGIGETQYF; cdr3_nt: TGTGCCAGCAGCCTAGTCGGGGGGATCGGGGAGACCCAGTACTTC
d_call: NA; clone_size: NA; v_call: TRBV7-9; j_call: TRBJ2-2; cdr3_aa: CASSLSGGGDTGELFF; cdr3_nt: TGTGCCAGCAGCCTATCAGGGGGAGGTGACACCGGGGAGCTGTTTTTT